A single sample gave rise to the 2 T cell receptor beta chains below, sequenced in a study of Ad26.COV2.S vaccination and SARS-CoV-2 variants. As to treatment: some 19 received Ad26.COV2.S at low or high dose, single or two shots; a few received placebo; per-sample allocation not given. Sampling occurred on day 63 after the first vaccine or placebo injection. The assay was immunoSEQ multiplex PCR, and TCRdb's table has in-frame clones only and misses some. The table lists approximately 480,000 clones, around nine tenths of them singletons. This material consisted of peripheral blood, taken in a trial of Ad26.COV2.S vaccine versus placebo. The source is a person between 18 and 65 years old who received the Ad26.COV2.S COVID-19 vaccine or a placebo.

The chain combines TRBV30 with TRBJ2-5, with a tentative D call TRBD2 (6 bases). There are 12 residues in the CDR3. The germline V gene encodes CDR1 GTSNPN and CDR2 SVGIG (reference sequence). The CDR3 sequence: CGGGRPQETQYF. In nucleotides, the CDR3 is TGTGGGGGTGGGAGGCCCCAAGAGACCCAGTACTTC.

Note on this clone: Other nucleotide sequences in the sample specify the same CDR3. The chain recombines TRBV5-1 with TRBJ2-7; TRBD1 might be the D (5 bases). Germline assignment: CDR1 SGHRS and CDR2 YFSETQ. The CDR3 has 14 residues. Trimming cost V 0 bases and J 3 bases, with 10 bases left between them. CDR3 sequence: CASSLGQGVYEQYF. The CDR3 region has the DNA TGCGCCAGCAGCTTGGGACAAGGGGTCTACGAGCAGTACTTC.